Listed below are T cell receptor beta chains from one sample, sequenced in a study of OX40 agonist ivuxolimab in advanced cancers. Only in-frame clones appear in the TCRdb table, and some are missing; sequencing was by immunoSEQ multiplex PCR. This sample has tens of thousands of clones, with about nine tenths found just once. The sequencing here drew on CD4+ or CD8+ T cells sorted from blood, taken in a trial of the OX40 agonist ivuxolimab. All receptors derive from an adult with an advanced solid tumor such as melanoma, head and neck, liver or kidney cancer. The CDR3 runs from the conserved cysteine through the conserved F or W. Each record gives: clone size, D gene, J gene, V gene, CDR3 DNA, CDR3 protein. D genes are given only for firm matches. For some rows the clone size is stated as once, few or many, or as a class when expanded; others skip it.

clone_size: -
d_call: -
j_call: TRBJ2-1
v_call: TRBV6-6
cdr3_nt: TGTGCCAGCAGTTACTCAGAGGGTGAGCAGTTCTTC
cdr3_aa: CASSYSEGEQFF

clone_size: -
d_call: -
j_call: TRBJ1-1
v_call: TRBV30
cdr3_nt: TGTGCCTGGAGTGTAAAAGGGGGTGGGACTGAAGCTTTCTTT
cdr3_aa: CAWSVKGGGTEAFF

clone_size: -
d_call: -
j_call: TRBJ1-5
v_call: TRBV12-5
cdr3_nt: TGTGCTAGTGTCTTCGGTACGGAGAATCAGCCCCAGCATTTT
cdr3_aa: CASVFGTENQPQHF

clone_size: few
d_call: -
j_call: TRBJ1-1
v_call: TRBV18
cdr3_nt: TGTGCCAGCTCACGGCTCGACACTGAAGCTTTCTTT
cdr3_aa: CASSRLDTEAFF

clone_size: -
d_call: TRBD1
j_call: TRBJ1-5
v_call: TRBV28
cdr3_nt: TGTGCCAGCAGTGCAGGGGGCTTCAATCAGCCCCAGCATTTT
cdr3_aa: CASSAGGFNQPQHF

clone_size: -
d_call: -
j_call: TRBJ1-1
v_call: TRBV5-1
cdr3_nt: TGCGCCAGCAGCGTAGGGGGATCGAACACTGAAGCTTTCTTT
cdr3_aa: CASSVGGSNTEAFF

clone_size: -
d_call: -
j_call: TRBJ2-2
v_call: TRBV7-9
cdr3_nt: TGTGCCAGCAGCTTAGCGGCAGGGCAGACCGGGGAGCTGTTTTTT
cdr3_aa: CASSLAAGQTGELFF

clone_size: -
d_call: -
j_call: TRBJ1-2
v_call: TRBV6-5
cdr3_nt: TGTGCCAGCAGCTCCTCGGCTAACTATGGCTACACCTTC
cdr3_aa: CASSSSANYGYTF

clone_size: -
d_call: -
j_call: TRBJ1-1
v_call: TRBV28
cdr3_nt: TGTGCCAGCAGGAGGGTAACTGAAGCTTTCTTT
cdr3_aa: CASRRVTEAFF

clone_size: -
d_call: -
j_call: TRBJ2-5
v_call: TRBV4-1
cdr3_nt: TGCGCCAGCAGCCAAGCAGGGGGAGGGTTCCAGGAGACCCAGTACTTC
cdr3_aa: CASSQAGGGFQETQYF

clone_size: -
d_call: -
j_call: TRBJ1-4
v_call: TRBV30
cdr3_nt: TGTGCCTGGAGAGTCGGGCACGATGAAAAACTGTTTTTT
cdr3_aa: CAWRVGHDEKLFF

clone_size: -
d_call: -
j_call: TRBJ1-1
v_call: TRBV5-4
cdr3_nt: TGTGCCAGCAGCTCTTTCTCGACGGACACTGAAGCTTTCTTT
cdr3_aa: CASSSFSTDTEAFF

clone_size: -
d_call: TRBD1
j_call: TRBJ2-1
v_call: TRBV10-2
cdr3_nt: TGCGCCAGCAGTGCTGGGACAGGGGGTTTCAATGAGCAGTTCTTC
cdr3_aa: CASSAGTGGFNEQFF

clone_size: -
d_call: -
j_call: TRBJ2-6
v_call: TRBV19
cdr3_nt: TGTGCCAGTATCCGAATGACGGGTGGGGCCAACGTCCTGACTTTC
cdr3_aa: CASIRMTGGANVLTF

clone_size: -
d_call: TRBD2
j_call: TRBJ2-1
v_call: TRBV6-5
cdr3_nt: TGTGCCACACAGGGACTAGCGGGAGGAGGTGAGCAGTTCTTC
cdr3_aa: CATQGLAGGGEQFF

clone_size: few
d_call: -
j_call: TRBJ1-1
v_call: TRBV5-8
cdr3_nt: TGTGCCAGCATGCTTGGGGGATCGGCTTTCTTT
cdr3_aa: CASMLGGSAFF